This TCR beta chain derives from a study of blood T cells in healthy people across ages. Study summary: Researchers report that template switching captured about one barcoded beta molecule per two T cells.

A remark on this clonotype: Its antigen is unidentified.

The V end lost 4 bases, the J end lost 0 bases, and 7 bases lay between the germline ends. Germline V CDR1 and CDR2: SNHLY, FYNNEI. This CDR3 is 14 amino acids long. Through a sample-barcoded 5' primer and a J-beta primer mix, a second PCR was run for roughly 6 to 11 cycles. Samples each returned at least 3 million CDR3-containing paired-end reads. From the 5' RACE reads, TCRdb called clonotypes with MiXCR, one entry per CDR3 protein. The sample records 1,800,000 or so distinct CDR3 sequences, about 39% being singletons. Study findings and constraints: Higher diversity, along with more naive CD4+ cells, distinguished long-lived donors from aged donors.

Per sample, at least 5.5 micrograms of total RNA were extracted. The V gene is TRBV2, the J gene TRBJ2-4; TRBD2 might be the D (6 bases). Material for sequencing was blood. This sequence originates from a human donor in good health. CDR3 protein: CASSAGLAKNIQYF. The CDR3 DNA sequence: TGTGCCAGCAGTGCGGGACTAGCCAAAAACATTCAGTACTTC. Full variable domain (missing parts from reference TRBV2 and TRBJ2-4): EPEVTQTPSHQVTQMGQEVILRCVPISNHLYFYWYRQILGQKVEFLVSFYNNEISEKSEIFDDQFSVERPDGSNFTLKIRSTKLEDSAMYFCASSAGLAKNIQYFGAGTRLSVL.